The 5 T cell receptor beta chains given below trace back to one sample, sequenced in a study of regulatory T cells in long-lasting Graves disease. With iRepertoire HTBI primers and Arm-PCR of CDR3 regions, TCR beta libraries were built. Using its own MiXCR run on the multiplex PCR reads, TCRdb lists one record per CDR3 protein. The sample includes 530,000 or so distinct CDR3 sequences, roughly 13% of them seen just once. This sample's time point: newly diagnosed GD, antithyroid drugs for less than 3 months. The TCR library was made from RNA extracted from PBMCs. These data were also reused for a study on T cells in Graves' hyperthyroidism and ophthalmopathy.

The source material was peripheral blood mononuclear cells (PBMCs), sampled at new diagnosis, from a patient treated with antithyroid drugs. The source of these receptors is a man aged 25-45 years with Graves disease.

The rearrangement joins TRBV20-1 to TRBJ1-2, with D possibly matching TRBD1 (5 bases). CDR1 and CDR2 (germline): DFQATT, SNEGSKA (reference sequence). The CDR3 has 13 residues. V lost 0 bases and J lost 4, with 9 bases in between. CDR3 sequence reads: CSARDTRAYGYTF. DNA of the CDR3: TGCAGTGCTAGAGATACCAGGGCCTATGGCTACACCTTC.

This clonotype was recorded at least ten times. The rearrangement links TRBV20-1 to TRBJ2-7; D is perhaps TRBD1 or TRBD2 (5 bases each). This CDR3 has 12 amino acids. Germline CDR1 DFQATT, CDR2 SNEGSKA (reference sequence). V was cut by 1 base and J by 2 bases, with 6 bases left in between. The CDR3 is CSARAGPYEQYF. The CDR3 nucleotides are TGCAGTGCTAGAGCGGGGCCCTACGAGCAGTACTTC.

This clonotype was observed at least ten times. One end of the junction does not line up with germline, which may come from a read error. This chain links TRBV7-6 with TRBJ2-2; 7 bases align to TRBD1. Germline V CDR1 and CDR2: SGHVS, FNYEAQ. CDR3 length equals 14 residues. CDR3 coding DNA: TGTGCCAGCAGTTTAGGGGGCTGGCCCGGGGAGCTGTTTTTT. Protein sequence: CASSLGGWPGELFF.

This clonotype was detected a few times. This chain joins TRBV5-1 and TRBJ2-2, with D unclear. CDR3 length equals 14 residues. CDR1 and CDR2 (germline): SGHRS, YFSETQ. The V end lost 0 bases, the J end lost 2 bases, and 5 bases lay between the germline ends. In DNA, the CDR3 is TGCGCCAGCAGCTTGGAACCAAACACCGGGGAGCTGTTTTTT. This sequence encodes CASSLEPNTGELFF. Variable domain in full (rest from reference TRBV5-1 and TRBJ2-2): KAGVTQTPRYLIKTRGQQVTLSCSPISGHRSVSWYQQTPGQGLQFLFEYFSETQRNKGNFPGRFSGRQFSNSRSEMNVSTLELGDSALYLCASSLEPNTGELFFGEGSRLTVL.

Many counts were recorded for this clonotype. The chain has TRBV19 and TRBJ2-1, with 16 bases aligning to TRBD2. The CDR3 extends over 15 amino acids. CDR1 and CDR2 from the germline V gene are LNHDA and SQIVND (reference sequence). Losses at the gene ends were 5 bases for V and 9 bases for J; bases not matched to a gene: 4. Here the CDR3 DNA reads TGTGCCAGTAGTCCGGGACTAGCGGGAGGGTCTGAGCAGTTCTTC. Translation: CASSPGLAGGSEQFF. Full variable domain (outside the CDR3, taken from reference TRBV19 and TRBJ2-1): DGGITQSPKYLFRKEGQNVTLSCEQNLNHDAMYWYRQDPGQGLRLIYYSQIVNDFQKGDIAEGYSVSREKKESFPLTVTSAQKNPTAFYLCASSPGLAGGSEQFFGPGTRLTVL.